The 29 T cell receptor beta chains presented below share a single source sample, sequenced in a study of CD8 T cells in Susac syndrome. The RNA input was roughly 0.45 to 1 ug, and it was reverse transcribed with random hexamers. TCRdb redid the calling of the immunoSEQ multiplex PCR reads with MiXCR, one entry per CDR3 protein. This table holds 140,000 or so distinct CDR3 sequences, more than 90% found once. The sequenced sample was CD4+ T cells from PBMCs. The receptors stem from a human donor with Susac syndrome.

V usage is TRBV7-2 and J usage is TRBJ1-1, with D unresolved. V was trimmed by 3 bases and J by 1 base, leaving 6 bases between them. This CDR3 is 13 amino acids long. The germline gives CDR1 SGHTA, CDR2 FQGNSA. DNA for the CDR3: TGTGCCAGCAGCTTGTCGCGGAACACTGAAGCTTTCTTT. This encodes CASSLSRNTEAFF.

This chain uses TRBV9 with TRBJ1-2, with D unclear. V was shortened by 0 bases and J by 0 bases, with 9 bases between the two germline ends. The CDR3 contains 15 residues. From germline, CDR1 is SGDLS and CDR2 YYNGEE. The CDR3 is CASSVAPASNYGYTF. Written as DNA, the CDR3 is TGTGCCAGCAGCGTAGCTCCGGCTTCTAACTATGGCTACACCTTC.

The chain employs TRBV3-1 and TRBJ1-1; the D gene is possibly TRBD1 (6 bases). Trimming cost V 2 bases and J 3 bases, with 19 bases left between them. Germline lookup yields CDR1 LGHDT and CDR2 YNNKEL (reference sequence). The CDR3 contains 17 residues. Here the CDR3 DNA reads TGTGCCAGCAGCCAATATCAAACAGGGTACCGTGACACTGAAGCTTTCTTT. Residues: CASSQYQTGYRDTEAFF.

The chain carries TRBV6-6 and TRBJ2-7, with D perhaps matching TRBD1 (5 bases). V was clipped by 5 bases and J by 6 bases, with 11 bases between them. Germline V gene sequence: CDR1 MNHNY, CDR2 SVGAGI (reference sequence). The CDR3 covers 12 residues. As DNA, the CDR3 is TGTGCCAGCAGTGACAGCACTATCGAGCAGTACTTC. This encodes CASSDSTIEQYF.

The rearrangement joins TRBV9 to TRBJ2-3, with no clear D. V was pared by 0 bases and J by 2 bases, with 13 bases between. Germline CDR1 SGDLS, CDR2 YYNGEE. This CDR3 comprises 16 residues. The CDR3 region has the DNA TGTGCCAGCAGCGTAGGGTCCCATGAGACCACAGATACGCAGTATTTT. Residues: CASSVGSHETTDTQYF.

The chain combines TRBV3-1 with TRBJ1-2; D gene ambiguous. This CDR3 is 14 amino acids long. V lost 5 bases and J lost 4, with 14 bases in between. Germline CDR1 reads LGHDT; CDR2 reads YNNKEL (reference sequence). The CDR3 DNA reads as TGTGCCAGCAGCAAAAGCGGGAACCTCTATGGCTACACCTTC. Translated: CASSKSGNLYGYTF.

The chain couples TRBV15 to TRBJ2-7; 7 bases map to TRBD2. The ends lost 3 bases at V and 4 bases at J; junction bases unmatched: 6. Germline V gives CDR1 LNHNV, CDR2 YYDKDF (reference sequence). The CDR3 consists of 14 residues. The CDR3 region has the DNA TGTGCCACCAGCAGGGCTAGCGGACATTACGAGCAGTACTTC. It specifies CATSRASGHYEQYF. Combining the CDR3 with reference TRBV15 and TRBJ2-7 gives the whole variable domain DAMVIQNPRYQVTQFGKPVTLSCSQTLNHNVMYWYQQKSSQAPKLLFHYYDKDFNNEADTPDNFQSRRPNTSFCFLDIRSPGLGDTAMYLCATSRASGHYEQYFGPGTRLTVT.

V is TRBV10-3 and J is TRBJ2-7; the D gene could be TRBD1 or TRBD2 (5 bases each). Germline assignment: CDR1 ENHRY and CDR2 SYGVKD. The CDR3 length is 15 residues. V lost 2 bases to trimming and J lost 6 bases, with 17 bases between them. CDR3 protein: CAISEQDSGTSEQYF. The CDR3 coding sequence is TGTGCCATCAGTGAGCAGGACTCTGGGACCTCCGAGCAGTACTTC.

CDR3 amino acids: CASSSGESYNEQFF. For the CDR3, the DNA is TGTGCCAGCAGCTCCGGGGAGAGCTACAATGAGCAGTTCTTC. This sequence joins TRBV7-9 and TRBJ2-1; perhaps TRBD2 as D (5 bases). Germline V gives CDR1 SEHNR, CDR2 FQNEAQ (reference sequence). The length of the CDR3 is 14 residues. V dropped 4 bases and J dropped 3 bases, with 10 bases sitting between them.

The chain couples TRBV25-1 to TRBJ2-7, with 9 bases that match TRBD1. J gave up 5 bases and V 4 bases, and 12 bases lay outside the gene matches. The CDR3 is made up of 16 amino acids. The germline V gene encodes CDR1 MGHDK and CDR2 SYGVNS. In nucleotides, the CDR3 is TGTGCCAGCAGTGCCACGTCCGGGACAGGGAAGAACGAGCAGTACTTC. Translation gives CASSATSGTGKNEQYF.

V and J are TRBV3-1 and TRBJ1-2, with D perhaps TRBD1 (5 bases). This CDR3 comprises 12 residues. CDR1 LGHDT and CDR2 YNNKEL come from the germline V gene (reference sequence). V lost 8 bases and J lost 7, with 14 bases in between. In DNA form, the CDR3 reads TGTGCCAGCTCCCCCGGGACGGTTGGCTACACCTTC. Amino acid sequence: CASSPGTVGYTF. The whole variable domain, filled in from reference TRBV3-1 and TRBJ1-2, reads DTAVSQTPKYLVTQMGNDKSIKCEQNLGHDTMYWYKQDSKKFLKIMFSYNNKELIINETVPNRFSPKSPDKAHLNLHINSLELGDSAVYFCASSPGTVGYTFGSGTRLTVV.

The CDR3 DNA follows: TGTGCCAGCAGCTTTGGACTAGCGGGGGGCCGGATCACAGATACGCAGTATTTT. Protein sequence: CASSFGLAGGRITDTQYF. The rearrangement links TRBV11-2 to TRBJ2-3, with 14 bases fitting TRBD2. Germline V gene data show CDR1 as SGHAT and CDR2 as FQNNGV. J was trimmed by 2 bases and V by 3 bases; bases with no gene match: 7. There are 18 residues in the CDR3. The full variable domain, completed using reference TRBV11-2 and TRBJ2-3, is EAGVAQSPRYKIIEKRQSVAFWCNPISGHATLYWYQQILGQGPKLLIQFQNNGVVDDSQLPKDRFSAERLKGVDSTLKIQPAKLEDSAVYLCASSFGLAGGRITDTQYFGPGTRLTVL.

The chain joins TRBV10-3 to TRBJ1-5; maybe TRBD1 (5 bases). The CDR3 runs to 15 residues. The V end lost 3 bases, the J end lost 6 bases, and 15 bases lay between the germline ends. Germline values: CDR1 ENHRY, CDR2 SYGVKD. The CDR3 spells CAISERGAPSQPQHF. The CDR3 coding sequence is TGTGCCATCAGTGAACGCGGGGCCCCAAGTCAGCCCCAGCATTTT.

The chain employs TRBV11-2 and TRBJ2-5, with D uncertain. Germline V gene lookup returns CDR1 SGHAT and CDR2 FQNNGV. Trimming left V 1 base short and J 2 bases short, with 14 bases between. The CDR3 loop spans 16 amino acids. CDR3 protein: CASSLARQLQQETQYF. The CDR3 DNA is TGTGCCAGCAGCTTAGCCCGCCAACTACAACAAGAGACCCAGTACTTC.

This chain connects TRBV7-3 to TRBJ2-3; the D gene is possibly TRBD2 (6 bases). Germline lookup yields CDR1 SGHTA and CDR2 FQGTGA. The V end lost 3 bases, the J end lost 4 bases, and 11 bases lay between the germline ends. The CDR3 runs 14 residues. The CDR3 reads CASSLGLQPDTQYF. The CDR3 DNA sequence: TGTGCCAGCAGCTTGGGACTCCAACCAGATACGCAGTATTTT.

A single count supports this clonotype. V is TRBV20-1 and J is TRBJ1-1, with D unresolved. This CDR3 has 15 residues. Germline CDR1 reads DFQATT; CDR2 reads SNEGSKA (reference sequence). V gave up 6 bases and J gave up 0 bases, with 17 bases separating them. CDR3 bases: TGCAGTGCCATTCCGCCACGACCTATGAACACTGAAGCTTTCTTT. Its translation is CSAIPPRPMNTEAFF.

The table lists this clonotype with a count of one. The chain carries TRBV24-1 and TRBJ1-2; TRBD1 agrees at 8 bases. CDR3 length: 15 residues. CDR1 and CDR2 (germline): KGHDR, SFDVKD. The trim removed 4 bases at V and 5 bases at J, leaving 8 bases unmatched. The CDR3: CATSERTGCRYGYTF. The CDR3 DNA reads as TGTGCCACCAGTGAGCGGACAGGGTGTCGGTATGGCTACACCTTC.

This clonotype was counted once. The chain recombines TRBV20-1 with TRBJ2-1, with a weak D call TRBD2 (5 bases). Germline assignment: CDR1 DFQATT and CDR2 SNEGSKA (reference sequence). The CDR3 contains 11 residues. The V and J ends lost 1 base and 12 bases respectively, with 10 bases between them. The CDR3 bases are TGCAGTGCTAGAGGGGGTGGAGGGCAGTTCTTC. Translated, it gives CSARGGGGQFF.

The CDR3 nucleotides read TGTGCCAGCAGTTACGGTCCCGGGACGAACAGATATGGCTACACCTTC. Encoded protein: CASSYGPGTNRYGYTF. This chain joins TRBV6-6 and TRBJ1-2; tentatively, D is TRBD1 (5 bases). The V gene lost 2 bases and the J gene lost 5 bases, with 18 bases spanning the gap. The CDR3 extends over 16 amino acids. The germline V gene has CDR1 MNHNY and CDR2 SVGAGI (reference sequence).

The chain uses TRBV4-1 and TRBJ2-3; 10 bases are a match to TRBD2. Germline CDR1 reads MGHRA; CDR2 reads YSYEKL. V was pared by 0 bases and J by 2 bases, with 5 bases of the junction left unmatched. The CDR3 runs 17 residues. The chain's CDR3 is CASSQDRTSGITDTQYF. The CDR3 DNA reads TGCGCCAGCAGCCAAGATCGGACTAGCGGAATCACAGATACGCAGTATTTT.

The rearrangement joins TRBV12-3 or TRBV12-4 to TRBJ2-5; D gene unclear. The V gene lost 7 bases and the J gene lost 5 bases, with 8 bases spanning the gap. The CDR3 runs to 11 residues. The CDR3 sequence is CASTNGETQYF. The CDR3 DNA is TGTGCCAGCACCAACGGGGAGACCCAGTACTTC.

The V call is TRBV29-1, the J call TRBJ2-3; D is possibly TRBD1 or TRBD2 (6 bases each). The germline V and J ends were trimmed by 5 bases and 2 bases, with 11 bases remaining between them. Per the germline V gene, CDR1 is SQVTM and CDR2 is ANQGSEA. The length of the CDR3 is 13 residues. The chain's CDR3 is CSVRGLNTDTQYF. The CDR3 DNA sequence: TGCAGCGTTCGGGGGCTTAACACAGATACGCAGTATTTT.

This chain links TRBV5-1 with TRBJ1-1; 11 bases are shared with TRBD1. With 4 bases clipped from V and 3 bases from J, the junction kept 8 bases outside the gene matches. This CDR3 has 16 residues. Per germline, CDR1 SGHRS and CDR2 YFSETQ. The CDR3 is CASSRGQGAWDTEAFF. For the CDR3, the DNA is TGCGCCAGCAGCAGAGGACAGGGGGCTTGGGACACTGAAGCTTTCTTT.

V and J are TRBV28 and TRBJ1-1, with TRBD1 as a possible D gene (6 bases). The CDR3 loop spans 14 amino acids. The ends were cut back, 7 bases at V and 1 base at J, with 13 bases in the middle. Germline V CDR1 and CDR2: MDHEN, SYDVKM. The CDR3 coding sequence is TGTGCCAGCAAGCAGGGGCGGAGGAACACTGAAGCTTTCTTT. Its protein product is CASKQGRRNTEAFF.

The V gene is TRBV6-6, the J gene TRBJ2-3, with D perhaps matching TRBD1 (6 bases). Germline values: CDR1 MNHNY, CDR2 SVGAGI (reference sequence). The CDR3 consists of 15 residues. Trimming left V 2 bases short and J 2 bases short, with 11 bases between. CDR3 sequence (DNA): TGTGCCAGCAGTTACGGACAGTCTCTCACAGATACGCAGTATTTT. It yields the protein CASSYGQSLTDTQYF.

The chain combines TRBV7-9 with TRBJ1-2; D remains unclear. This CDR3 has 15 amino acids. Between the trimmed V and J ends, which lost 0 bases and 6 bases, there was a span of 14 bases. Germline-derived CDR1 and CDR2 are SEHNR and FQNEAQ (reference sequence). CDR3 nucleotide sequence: TGTGCCAGCAGCTTAGCGCTGGAGTTGGTCGATGGCTACACCTTC. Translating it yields CASSLALELVDGYTF.

CDR3 coding DNA: TGTGCCAGCAGTTCCGTCACTGGGGCCAACGTCCTGACTTTC. It translates to CASSSVTGANVLTF. This sequence joins TRBV6-5 and TRBJ2-6, with D uncertain. The CDR3 sequence is 14 residues long. Germline values: CDR1 MNHEY, CDR2 SVGAGI. The V end was cut by 4 bases, the J end by 2 bases, with 6 bases between.

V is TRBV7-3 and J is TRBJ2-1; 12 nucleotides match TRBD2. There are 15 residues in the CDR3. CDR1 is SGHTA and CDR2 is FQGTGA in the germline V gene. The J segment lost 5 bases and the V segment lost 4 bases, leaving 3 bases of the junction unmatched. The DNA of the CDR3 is TGTGCCAGCAGCTCAGGACTAGCGGGGCACAATGAGCAGTTCTTC. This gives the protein CASSSGLAGHNEQFF.

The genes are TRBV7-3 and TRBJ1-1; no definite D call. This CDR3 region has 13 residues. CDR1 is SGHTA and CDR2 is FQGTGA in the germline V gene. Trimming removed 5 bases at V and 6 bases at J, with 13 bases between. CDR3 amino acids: CASSPARQAEAFF. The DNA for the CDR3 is TGTGCCAGCAGCCCCGCGCGTCAGGCTGAAGCTTTCTTT.